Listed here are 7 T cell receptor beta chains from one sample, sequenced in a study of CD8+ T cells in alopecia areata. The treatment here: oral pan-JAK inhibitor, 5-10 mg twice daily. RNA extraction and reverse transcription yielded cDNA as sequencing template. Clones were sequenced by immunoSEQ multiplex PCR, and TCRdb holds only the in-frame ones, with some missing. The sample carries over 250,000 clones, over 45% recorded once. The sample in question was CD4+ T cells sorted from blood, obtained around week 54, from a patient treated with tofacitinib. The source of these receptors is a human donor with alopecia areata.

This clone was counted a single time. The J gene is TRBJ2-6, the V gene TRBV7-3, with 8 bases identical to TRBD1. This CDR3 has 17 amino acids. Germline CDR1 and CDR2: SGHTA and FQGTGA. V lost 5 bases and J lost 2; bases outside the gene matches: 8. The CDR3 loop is CASSPPGTGAGANVLTF. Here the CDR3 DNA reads TGTGCCAGCAGCCCACCTGGGACAGGTGCTGGGGCCAACGTCCTGACTTTC.

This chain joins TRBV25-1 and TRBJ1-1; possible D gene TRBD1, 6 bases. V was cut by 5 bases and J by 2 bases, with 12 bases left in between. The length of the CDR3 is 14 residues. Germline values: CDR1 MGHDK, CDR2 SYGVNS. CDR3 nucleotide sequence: TGTGCCAGCAGTACTACAGGGTTTAACACTGAAGCTTTCTTT. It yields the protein CASSTTGFNTEAFF.

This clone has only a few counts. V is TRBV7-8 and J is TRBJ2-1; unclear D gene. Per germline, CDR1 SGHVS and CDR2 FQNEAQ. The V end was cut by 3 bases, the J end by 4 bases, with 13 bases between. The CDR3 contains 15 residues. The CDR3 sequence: CASSFRSLPYNEQFF. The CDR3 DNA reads TGTGCCAGCAGCTTTCGGAGCCTCCCTTACAATGAGCAGTTCTTC.

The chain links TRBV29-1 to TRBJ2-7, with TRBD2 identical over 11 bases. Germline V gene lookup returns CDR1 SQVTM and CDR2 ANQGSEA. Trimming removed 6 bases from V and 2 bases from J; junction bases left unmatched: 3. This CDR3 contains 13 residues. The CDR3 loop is CSVASGGTYEQYF. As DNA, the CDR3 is TGCAGCGTCGCTAGCGGGGGGACCTACGAGCAGTACTTC.

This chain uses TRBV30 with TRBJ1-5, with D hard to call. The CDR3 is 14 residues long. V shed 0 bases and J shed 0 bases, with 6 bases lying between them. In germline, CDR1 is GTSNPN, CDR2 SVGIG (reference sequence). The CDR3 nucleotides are TGTGCCTGGAGTGTCGACACTAGCAATCAGCCCCAGCATTTT. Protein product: CAWSVDTSNQPQHF.

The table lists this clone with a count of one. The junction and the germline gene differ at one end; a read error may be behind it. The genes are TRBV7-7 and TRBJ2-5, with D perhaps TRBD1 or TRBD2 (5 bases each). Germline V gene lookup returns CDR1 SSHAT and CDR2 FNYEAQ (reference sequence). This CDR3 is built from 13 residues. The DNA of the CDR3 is TGTGCTAGCAGCTTGGGACACCAAGAGACCCAGTACTTC. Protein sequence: CASSLGHQETQYF. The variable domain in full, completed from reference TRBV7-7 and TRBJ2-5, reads GAGVSQSPRYKVTKRGQDVTLRCDPISSHATLYWYQQALGQGPEFLTYFNYEAQPDKSGLPSDRFSAERPEGSISTLTIQRTEQRDSAMYRCASSLGHQETQYFGPGTRLLVL.

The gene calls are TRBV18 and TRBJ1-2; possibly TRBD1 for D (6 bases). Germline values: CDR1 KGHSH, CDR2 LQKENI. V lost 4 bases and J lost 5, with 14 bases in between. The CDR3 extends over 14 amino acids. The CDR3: CASSRDRFDYGYTF. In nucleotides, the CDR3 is TGTGCCAGCTCACGCGACAGGTTCGATTATGGCTACACCTTC.